These T cell receptor beta chains were read from a single sample in a study of sequential checkpoint blockade in melanoma. This table comes from immunoSEQ multiplex PCR, and its TCRdb copy is limited to in-frame clones, with some not included. Among roughly 20,000 clones, 75% to 85% were seen once, and the ten largest hold 35% to 40%. Sample: CD8+ T cells sorted from blood (inferred from file names), taken from a patient given nivolumab and ipilimumab in sequence. These TCRs come from a human donor with melanoma. Each CDR3 is given with its conserved first and last residue. Fields, in order: clone size, J gene, V gene, D gene, CDR3 protein, CDR3 DNA. A D gene is named only where the DNA matches it firmly. Size is stated for part of the rows, as once, few or many counts, or as a class when the clone is expanded.

>-|TRBJ2-7|TRBV11-2|TRBD1
CASSLNAGGRYEQYF
TGTGCCAGCAGCTTAAACGCAGGGGGAAGATACGAGCAGTACTTC
>-|TRBJ2-7|TRBV19|TRBD2
CASTTSGRFYF
TGTGCCAGTACGACTAGCGGGAGATTTTACTTC
>-|TRBJ2-3|TRBV7-2|-
CASSPKVSGSTDTQYF
TGTGCCAGCAGCCCGAAAGTTAGCGGTAGCACAGATACGCAGTATTTT
>-|TRBJ2-7|TRBV6-1|-
CASSEATRSSYEQYF
TGTGCCAGCAGTGAAGCAACGAGGAGCTCCTACGAGCAGTACTTC
>-|TRBJ1-6|TRBV6-6|-
CASSPSIRDNSPLHF
TGTGCCAGCAGTCCCTCGATCAGGGATAATTCACCCCTCCACTTT
>-|TRBJ1-3|TRBV2|-
CASSSTQGAGNTIYF
TGTGCCAGCAGTTCTACACAGGGCGCTGGAAACACCATATATTTT
>once|TRBJ1-1|TRBV19|-
CASSISTTGGTEAFF
TGTGCCAGTAGTATCAGCACGACGGGAGGGACTGAAGCTTTCTTT
>-|TRBJ1-1|TRBV9|TRBD1
CASSVSHRGPLNTEAFF
TGTGCCAGCAGCGTAAGCCACAGGGGCCCCCTGAACACTGAAGCTTTCTTT
>once|TRBJ1-4|TRBV6-1|-
CASTVFIGGEKLFF
TGTGCCAGCACCGTCTTCATCGGCGGTGAAAAACTGTTTTTT
>-|TRBJ1-1|TRBV6-1|-
CASSDMAYTEAFF
TGTGCCAGCAGTGATATGGCTTACACTGAAGCTTTCTTT
>-|TRBJ1-2|TRBV30|TRBD1
CAWLTGVGYGYTF
TGTGCCTGGTTGACAGGGGTCGGCTATGGCTACACCTTC
>-|TRBJ2-7|TRBV11-2|-
CASSLAGAFYEQYF
TGTGCCAGCAGCTTAGCGGGAGCCTTCTACGAGCAGTACTTC